This T cell receptor beta chain originates from a study of CDR3 diversity in severe acne. TCRdb redid the calling of the PCR reads with MiXCR, one entry per CDR3 protein. The profile shows approximately 97,000 distinct CDR3 sequences, under 60% of them singletons. The CDR3 is made up of 13 amino acids. Trimming took off 4 bases at V and 4 bases at J, with 10 bases between the two ends. This clonotype was counted many times. The origin of this receptor is a male donor with acne. The chain links TRBV12-3 or TRBV12-4 to TRBJ1-2; TRBD1 might be the D (6 bases). The source material was blood. CDR3 DNA sequence: TGTGCCAGCAGTTCCGGACAGCTCTATGGCTACACCTTC. This encodes CASSSGQLYGYTF.